This T cell receptor beta chain was captured by sequencing in a study of beta chain features in type 1 diabetes. Looking at the study overall: Patients looked much like healthy donors when it came to age, gender and cell yields.

The study's findings and limits: Within patients, naive, central memory and Treg TCRB repertoires seemed more similar than within healthy donors. Shortening of TCRB CDR3s, moderate but significant, appeared in all four CD4+ subsets of Type 1 diabetes patients. When cDNA is sequenced, cells with high TCR expression could be over-represented.

Expressed TCRB transcripts got sequenced, as all isolated RNA was reverse transcribed. The assay was immunoSEQ multiplex PCR, and TCRdb's table has in-frame clones only and misses some. The sample carries over 650,000 clones, about 14% recorded once. This clone was observed at least ten times. Its antigen remains unknown. This CDR3 is built from 14 residues. The V and J ends lost 5 bases and 0 bases respectively, with 9 bases between them. The authors sorted CD4+ naive, central memory, regulatory and stem cell-like memory cells via CD45RO/CCR7/CD25/CD127/CD95/CD27. The rearrangement joins TRBV23-1 to TRBJ2-3; D is unclear. TRBV23-1 is identified as an open reading frame with a role that is uncertain. The sample taken for sequencing was naive CD4+ T cells from blood. This sequence originates from a man aged 18 to 29 with type 1 diabetes. The CDR3 DNA reads as TGCGCCAGCAGTAGGCGGCACAGCACAGATACGCAGTATTTT. This translates into CASSRRHSTDTQYF.